This TCR beta chain originates from a study of breast tumors, draining lymph nodes, adjacent tissues. Notes on the study in general: Luminal-like breast cancer showed significantly greater tumor-nontumor repertoire similarity than basal-like breast cancer did.

V lost 1 base, J lost 5 bases, and 4 bases stayed unmatched. Germline V gene lookup returns CDR1 SGHAT and CDR2 FQDESV (reference sequence). The CDR3 loop spans 14 amino acids. MiXCR, run by TCRdb on the multiplex PCR reads, gives a single entry per CDR3 protein. There are some 250,000 distinct CDR3 sequences in the sample; under 40% occur only once, and approximately 4% lies in the top ten. In its sample, this clonotype was seen many times. As yet, its antigen is unknown. Samples came from axillary lymph nodes draining the breast cancer. The chain links TRBV11-1 to TRBJ2-5; 7 bases line up with TRBD1. The clonotype originates from a female donor with breast cancer. Some clones in this sample may be carry-over from other donors' samples. Sequenced sample: axillary lymph node tissue. CDR3 protein: CASSLGQGEETQYF. The CDR3 bases are TGTGCCAGCAGCTTAGGACAGGGTGAGGAGACCCAGTACTTC. Full variable domain (rest looked up from reference TRBV11-1 and TRBJ2-5): EAEVAQSPRYKITEKSQAVAFWCDPISGHATLYWYRQILGQGPELLVQFQDESVVDDSQLPKDRFSAERLKGVDSTLKIQPAELGDSAMYLCASSLGQGEETQYFGPGTRLLVL.